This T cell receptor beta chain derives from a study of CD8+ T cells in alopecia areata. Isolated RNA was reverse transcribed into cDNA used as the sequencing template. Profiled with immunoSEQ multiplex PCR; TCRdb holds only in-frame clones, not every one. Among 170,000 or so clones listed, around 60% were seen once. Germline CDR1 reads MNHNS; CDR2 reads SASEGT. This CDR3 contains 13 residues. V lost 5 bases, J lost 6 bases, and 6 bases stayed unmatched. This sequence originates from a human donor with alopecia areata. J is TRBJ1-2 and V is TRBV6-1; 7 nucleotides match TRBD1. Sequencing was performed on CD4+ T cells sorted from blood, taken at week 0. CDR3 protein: CASSKRGRDGYTF. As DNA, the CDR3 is TGTGCCAGCAGTAAGAGGGGGCGAGATGGCTACACCTTC.